The entry that follows covers one T cell receptor beta chain sequence. Trimming removed 4 bases from V and 4 bases from J, with 16 bases in between. The CDR3 contains 15 residues. Germline V CDR1 and CDR2: ENHRY, SYGVKD. This sample is drawn from a study of T cell responses to AZD1222 COVID-19 vaccine. TCRdb's copy holds only in-frame clones and misses some; the assay was immunoSEQ multiplex PCR. The sample lists 130,000 to 150,000 clones, 88% occurring once. The starting material was peripheral blood, obtained 28 days after the second dose of the MenACWY control vaccine. The clonotype was recovered from an adult who received the MenACWY meningococcal vaccine as a control. The chain recombines TRBV10-3 with TRBJ1-1; weak D call: TRBD1 (5 bases). Written as DNA, the CDR3 is TGTGCCATCAGTGCCGTAATTACAGGAAGCACTGAAGCTTTCTTT. Translating it yields CAISAVITGSTEAFF.